This T cell receptor (beta chain) was profiled in a study of cytomegalovirus exposure and HLA in healthy donors. Whole-study context: Findings of an earlier analysis included some 110 million unique TCR beta sequences from 200 million or so T cells. Findings and caveats of the study: Cytomegalovirus association was listed for about 150 TCR beta chains. It was confirmed in vitro that a few of the CMV-associated chains were specific for CMV antigens.

Germline CDR1 reads SGHDT; CDR2 reads YYEEEE. The CDR3 consists of 13 residues. Trimming took off 2 bases at V and 4 bases at J, with 10 bases between the two ends. Healthy individuals who donated bone marrow served as the donors. With regard to this clone: Its cognate antigen is unknown.

PCR amplification relied on 60 Vbeta primers (plus 13 Jbeta primers). TCRdb's copy holds only in-frame clones and misses some; the assay was immunoSEQ multiplex PCR. The top ten clones hold around 1.5% of a sample with about 160,000 clones, 60% to 80% of them seen once. The clonotype was recovered from a woman in her 30s in good health and CMV-seronegative. The rearrangement uses TRBV5-6 and TRBJ2-7; D remains ambiguous. Sample: PBMCs. Written as DNA, the CDR3 is TGTGCCAGCAGCTTCCCCTCAGTTTACGAGCAGTACTTC. The encoded protein is CASSFPSVYEQYF.